This entry lists 6 T cell receptor beta chains sequenced from one sample in a study of T cells after yellow fever vaccination. TCRdb analysed the 5' RACE reads with MiXCR anew, one entry per CDR3 protein. This sample has some 300,000 distinct CDR3 sequences, with approximately 3.8% found just once. The sample here was PBMCs, taken on the day of the yellow fever booster vaccination. These receptor sequences come from a man in his late teens or twenties who received the YFV17D yellow fever vaccine.

The sample holds a few counts of this clonotype. The genes are TRBV11-2 and TRBJ1-2; no reliable D call. Germline loops: CDR1 SGHAT, CDR2 FQNNGV. V gave up 5 bases and J gave up 5 bases, with 12 bases separating them. CDR3 length: 13 amino acids. The CDR3 coding sequence is TGTGCCAGCAGCCAACCTCTCAGGTATGGCTACACCTTC. Translated, it gives CASSQPLRYGYTF.

This clonotype was found many times. The V call is TRBV29-1, the J call TRBJ2-7, with TRBD1 as a possible D gene (5 bases). The CDR3 is 14 amino acids. Germline loops: CDR1 SQVTM, CDR2 ANQGSEA. Trimming removed 3 bases from V and 2 bases from J, with 14 bases in between. For the CDR3, the DNA is TGCAGCGTTGAGTTGACCGACAGAGCCTACGAGCAGTACTTC. Encoded protein: CSVELTDRAYEQYF.

This clonotype was observed a few times. The J gene is TRBJ1-3, the V gene TRBV20-1; possible D gene TRBD1, 5 bases. The CDR3 covers 14 residues. Germline V lookup: CDR1 DFQATT, CDR2 SNEGSKA (reference sequence). V was shortened by 3 bases and J by 4 bases, with 13 bases between the two germline ends. The CDR3 protein is CSASYSGAGNTIYF. As DNA, the CDR3 is TGCAGTGCTAGTTACAGTGGGGCGGGAAACACCATATATTTT.

This clonotype was recorded many times. The CDR3 spells CASSSTGTVSYEQYF. The CDR3 bases are TGTGCCAGCAGTTCCACCGGGACAGTCTCCTACGAGCAGTACTTC. The chain combines TRBV12-3 or TRBV12-4 with TRBJ2-7, with 7 bases fitting TRBD1. V gave up 4 bases and J gave up 0 bases; unmatched junction bases: 6. This CDR3 has 15 residues.

This clonotype was picked up a small number of times. V is TRBV20-1 and J is TRBJ2-3, with D maybe TRBD2 (6 bases). Germline V gene lookup returns CDR1 DFQATT and CDR2 SNEGSKA (reference sequence). There are 15 residues in the CDR3. V was clipped by 3 bases and J by 2 bases, with 15 bases between them. The chain's CDR3 is CSASQGLRYTDTQYF. CDR3 DNA sequence: TGCAGTGCTAGCCAGGGACTCCGATACACAGATACGCAGTATTTT.

The chain's CDR3 is CASSGRDTNQPQHF. In DNA form, the CDR3 reads TGTGCCAGCAGCGGTCGGGACACCAATCAGCCCCAGCATTTT. J is TRBJ1-5 and V is TRBV2; D perhaps matches TRBD1 (6 bases). Trimming stripped 6 bases from V and 3 bases from J, with 12 bases between. The length of the CDR3 is 14 residues. Per germline, CDR1 SNHLY and CDR2 FYNNEI.